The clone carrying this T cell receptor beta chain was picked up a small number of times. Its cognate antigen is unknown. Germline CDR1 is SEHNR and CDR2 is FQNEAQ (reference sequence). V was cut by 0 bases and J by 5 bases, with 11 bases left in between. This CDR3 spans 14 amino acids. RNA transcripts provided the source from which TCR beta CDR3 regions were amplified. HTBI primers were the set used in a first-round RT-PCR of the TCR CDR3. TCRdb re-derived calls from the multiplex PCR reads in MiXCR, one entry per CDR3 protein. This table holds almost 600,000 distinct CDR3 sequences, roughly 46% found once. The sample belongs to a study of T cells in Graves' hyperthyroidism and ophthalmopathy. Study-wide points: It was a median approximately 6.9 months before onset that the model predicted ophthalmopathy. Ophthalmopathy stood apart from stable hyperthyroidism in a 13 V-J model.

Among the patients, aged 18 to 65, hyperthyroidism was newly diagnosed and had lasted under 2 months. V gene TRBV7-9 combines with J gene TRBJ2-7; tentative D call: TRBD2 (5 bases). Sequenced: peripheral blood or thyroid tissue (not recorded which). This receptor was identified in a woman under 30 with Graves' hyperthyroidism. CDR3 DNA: TGTGCCAGCAGCTTAGCGGCCGGGGAGAACGAGCAGTACTTC. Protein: CASSLAAGENEQYF.